The rows below give T cell receptor beta chains drawn from one sample of a study of early T cells in non-severe SARS-CoV-2 infection. TCRdb re-analysed the 5' RACE reads in MiXCR, keeping a single row per CDR3 protein. This table has approximately 50,000 distinct CDR3 sequences, around 12% appearing once. The sample consisted of whole blood, taken at baseline. All receptors come from an adult who was a healthcare worker with PCR-confirmed SARS-CoV-2 infection or an uninfected control (not recorded which). Each CDR3 is given with its conserved first and last residue. D genes are given only for firm matches. Size is omitted from some rows. Given values are once, few, many or a class for expanded clones.

TRBJ2-3	TRBV20-1	TRBD2	few	CSAPSGMGTDTQYF	TGCAGTGCCCCTAGCGGGATGGGCACAGATACGCAGTATTTT
TRBJ2-5	TRBV19	NA	few	CASSISTGTQYF	TGTGCCAGTAGTATATCGACAGGGACCCAGTACTTC
TRBJ1-2	TRBV5-1	NA	few	CASSRGDYGYTF	TGCGCCAGCAGCAGGGGTGACTATGGCTACACCTTC
TRBJ1-2	TRBV12-3/TRBV12-4	NA	many	CASSLTGYGYTF	TGTGCCAGCAGTTTAACAGGCTATGGCTACACCTTC
TRBJ2-7	TRBV2	NA	medium-sized	CASSEGSGYEQYF	TGTGCCAGCAGTGAGGGCTCAGGGTACGAGCAGTACTTC
TRBJ1-1	TRBV28	TRBD1	NA	CASSPRQGATEAFF	TGTGCCAGCAGTCCTCGACAGGGGGCAACTGAAGCTTTCTTT
TRBJ2-2	TRBV13	TRBD2	medium-sized	CASSPGLAGVNSGELFF	TGTGCCAGCAGCCCCGGACTAGCGGGAGTAAACTCCGGGGAGCTGTTTTTT
TRBJ2-3	TRBV19	TRBD2	many	CASSTLAGVRDTQYF	TGTGCCAGTAGTACCTTAGCGGGAGTTCGCGATACGCAGTATTTT
TRBJ1-5	TRBV28	NA	few	CASSLFDSPQPQHF	TGTGCCAGCAGTTTATTCGACAGTCCTCAGCCCCAGCATTTT
TRBJ1-1	TRBV28	NA	NA	CASTGMSNTEAFF	TGTGCCAGCACAGGGATGTCGAACACTGAAGCTTTCTTT
TRBJ1-5	TRBV6-5	NA	few	CASSYGWNQPQHF	TGTGCCAGCAGTTACGGTTGGAATCAGCCCCAGCATTTT
TRBJ2-2	TRBV4-2	TRBD1	NA	CASSPGDRRTGELFF	TGTGCCAGCAGCCCCGGGGACAGGCGGACCGGGGAGCTGTTTTTT
TRBJ2-3	TRBV20-1	NA	few	CSARLWLVTDTQYF	TGCAGTGCTAGATTATGGCTAGTCACGGATACGCAGTATTTT
TRBJ2-3	TRBV27	NA	NA	CASSWTIASTDTQYF	TGTGCCAGCAGTTGGACTATAGCTAGCACAGATACGCAGTATTTT
TRBJ2-4	TRBV12-3/TRBV12-4	NA	few	CASSATGPRQNIQYF	TGTGCCAGCAGCGCCACGGGACCTAGACAAAACATTCAGTACTTC
TRBJ2-2	TRBV4-3	NA	few	CASSQDSRGNTGELFF	TGCGCCAGCAGCCAAGATTCAAGAGGGAACACCGGGGAGCTGTTTTTT
TRBJ2-2	TRBV20-1	TRBD1	few	CSIWDRNTGELFF	TGCAGTATCTGGGACAGGAACACCGGGGAGCTGTTTTTT
TRBJ2-1	TRBV6-4	TRBD2	many	CASSVSSGSIDEQFF	TGTGCCAGCAGTGTCTCTAGCGGGAGTATCGATGAGCAGTTCTTC
TRBJ2-1	TRBV29-1	NA	few	CSVELGLLPFQSSYNEQFF	TGCAGCGTTGAGTTGGGACTTTTACCCTTTCAGAGCTCCTACAATGAGCAGTTCTTC
TRBJ1-1	TRBV7-3	NA	few	CASSSQGRNTEAFF	TGTGCCAGCAGCTCCCAGGGTCGGAACACTGAAGCTTTCTTT
TRBJ1-4	TRBV12-3/TRBV12-4	NA	NA	CASSPRDGSNEKLFF	TGTGCCAGCAGTCCACGGGACGGCTCTAATGAAAAACTGTTTTTT
TRBJ2-3	TRBV7-2	TRBD2	many	CASSRASGTRSTDTQYF	TGTGCCAGCAGCCGAGCTAGCGGGACGAGAAGCACAGATACGCAGTATTTT
TRBJ2-7	TRBV28	NA	few	CASSSPWRSPYEQYF	TGTGCCAGCAGTTCGCCGTGGAGATCCCCCTACGAGCAGTACTTC
TRBJ1-1	TRBV9	NA	few	CASSPRGQVNTEAFF	TGTGCCAGCAGCCCCCGGGGTCAGGTAAACACTGAAGCTTTCTTT
TRBJ2-7	TRBV11-2	NA	NA	CASSLVPVYEQYF	TGTGCCAGCAGCTTAGTCCCAGTCTACGAGCAGTACTTC
TRBJ2-3	TRBV29-1	NA	many	CSVNGHESTDTQYF	TGCAGCGTTAACGGACACGAGAGCACAGATACGCAGTATTTT
TRBJ2-1	TRBV11-2	NA	many	CASSPTDSRSYNEQFF	TGTGCCAGCAGCCCGACGGACTCAAGAAGTTACAATGAGCAGTTCTTC
TRBJ2-7	TRBV19	NA	few	CASSPQALIYEQYF	TGTGCCAGTAGTCCTCAGGCGTTGATCTACGAGCAGTACTTC
TRBJ2-1	TRBV7-9	NA	few	CASSPRLGGRWDEQFF	TGTGCCAGCAGCCCCCGGTTGGGGGGGCGTTGGGATGAGCAGTTCTTC
TRBJ2-7	TRBV11-2	NA	once	CASSLVSSELNGEQYF	TGTGCCAGCAGCTTAGTTAGCTCAGAACTTAACGGCGAGCAGTACTTC
TRBJ2-1	TRBV14	NA	few	CASSHMRRNEQFF	TGTGCCAGCAGCCACATGCGGCGCAATGAGCAGTTCTTC
TRBJ1-1	TRBV5-6	NA	many	CASTLGHMNTEAFF	TGTGCCAGCACCCTGGGGCATATGAACACTGAAGCTTTCTTT
TRBJ2-5	TRBV4-3	NA	NA	CASSQDPRLQETQYF	TGCGCCAGCAGCCAAGATCCCCGGTTGCAAGAGACCCAGTACTTC
TRBJ2-1	TRBV6-5	TRBD2	many	CASSYSSGRANPAFF	TGTGCCAGCAGTTACTCGAGCGGGAGGGCTAATCCTGCGTTCTTC
TRBJ2-7	TRBV16	NA	many	CASSDPGVEQYF	TGTGCCAGCAGCGACCCGGGGGTCGAGCAGTACTTC
TRBJ2-3	TRBV3-1	TRBD2	few	CASSHGRSTDTQYF	TGTGCCAGCAGCCACGGGAGGAGCACAGATACGCAGTATTTT
TRBJ2-1	TRBV5-6	NA	NA	CASSPPGTSHREQFF	TGTGCCAGCAGCCCACCGGGTACCAGCCACAGGGAGCAGTTCTTC
TRBJ2-7	TRBV7-6	TRBD2	few	CASSLDSGRGGYEQYF	TGTGCCAGCAGCTTGGATAGCGGGAGAGGAGGTTACGAGCAGTACTTC
TRBJ2-1	TRBV4-3	NA	many	CASSQAQGGNEQFF	TGCGCCAGCAGCCAGGCCCAGGGGGGCAATGAGCAGTTCTTC
TRBJ2-7	TRBV20-1	NA	NA	CSALGSDSYEQYF	TGCAGTGCCTTAGGAAGTGACAGCTACGAGCAGTACTTC
TRBJ2-7	TRBV12-3/TRBV12-4	NA	few	CASSFQGAPQANEQYF	TGTGCCAGCAGTTTCCAAGGGGCCCCCCAGGCCAATGAGCAGTACTTC
TRBJ2-1	TRBV5-1	TRBD1	few	CASSRGQSYNEQFF	TGCGCCAGCAGCCGGGGACAGTCCTACAATGAGCAGTTCTTC
TRBJ2-1	TRBV5-1	TRBD2	few	CASSFYPGLAGGDEQFF	TGCGCCAGCAGCTTTTACCCGGGACTAGCGGGAGGTGATGAGCAGTTCTTC
TRBJ2-5	TRBV11-2	NA	few	CASSPREATETQYF	TGTGCCAGCAGCCCACGCGAGGCGACGGAGACCCAGTACTTC
TRBJ2-2	TRBV5-1	NA	NA	CASSSIRRTNTGELFF	TGCGCCAGCAGTAGTATCCGGAGGACGAACACCGGGGAGCTGTTTTTT
TRBJ2-2	TRBV2	NA	NA	CASNTGTGELFF	TGTGCCAGCAATACAGGGACGGGGGAGCTGTTTTTT
TRBJ2-3	TRBV6-2/TRBV6-3	NA	few	CASSYSSTQLGTDTQYF	TGTGCCAGCAGTTACTCGTCGACTCAACTCGGCACAGATACGCAGTATTTT
TRBJ1-5	TRBV2	NA	NA	CASKSGFRNQPQHF	TGTGCCAGCAAGTCGGGGTTTCGCAATCAGCCCCAGCATTTT
TRBJ1-1	TRBV28	NA	many	CASSLFREAFF	TGTGCCAGCAGTTTATTCAGAGAAGCTTTCTTT
TRBJ2-1	TRBV3-1	TRBD2	NA	CASSPITSGAPNGGQFF	TGTGCCAGCAGCCCCATTACTAGCGGGGCCCCTAACGGTGGGCAGTTCTTC
TRBJ1-6	TRBV7-2	TRBD1	medium-sized	CASSSGGTGLHSPLHF	TGTGCCAGCAGCTCGGGGGGGACAGGGCTGCATTCACCCCTCCACTTT
TRBJ1-2	TRBV25-1	NA	NA	CASSEAGIAGTGLVGYTF	TGTGCCAGCAGTGAAGCTGGTATCGCCGGGACGGGACTCGTAGGCTACACCTTC
TRBJ1-1	TRBV28	TRBD1	few	CASPLTGDTNTEAFF	TGTGCCAGCCCTTTGACAGGGGATACGAACACTGAAGCTTTCTTT